What follows are 11 T cell receptor beta chains derived from one specimen sequenced in a study of cytotoxic CD8 clonotypes in ibrutinib-treated CLL. TCRdb's table, derived via immunoSEQ multiplex PCR, lists solely in-frame clones and lacks some. This table holds some 200,000 clones, 72% found once. The sequencing here drew on PBMCs, taken after 24 months of ibrutinib treatment. The receptors were gathered from a human donor with chronic lymphocytic leukemia.

The V gene is TRBV6-5, the J gene TRBJ2-7; 13 positions agree with TRBD2. CDR1 is MNHEY and CDR2 is SVGAGI in the germline V gene. Unmatched junction bases numbered 5, after V lost 0 bases and J lost 6 bases. The CDR3 consists of 16 residues. CDR3 amino acids: CASSYSTSGRFSEQYF. Written as DNA, the CDR3 is TGTGCCAGCAGTTACTCGACTAGCGGGAGGTTTTCCGAGCAGTACTTC.

This clone was counted a few times. V and J are TRBV5-4 and TRBJ1-1; TRBD1 agrees at 8 bases. Germline V gene lookup returns CDR1 SGHNT and CDR2 YYREEE (reference sequence). CDR3 length: 15 residues. J gave up 5 bases and V 6 bases, and 12 bases lay outside the gene matches. CDR3 nucleotides: TGTGCCAGCACCCAACCAGGGGGCCGGGAAACTGAAGCTTTCTTT. It specifies CASTQPGGRETEAFF. Filled out from reference TRBV5-4 and TRBJ1-1, the complete variable domain reads ETGVTQSPTHLIKTRGQQVTLRCSSQSGHNTVSWYQQALGQGPQFIFQYYREEENGRGNFPPRFSGLQFPNYSSELNVNALELDDSALYLCASTQPGGRETEAFFGQGTRLTVV.

This clone was counted only a few times. The V gene is TRBV6-6, the J gene TRBJ2-5; 8 bases align to TRBD1. With 4 bases clipped from V and 1 base from J, the junction kept 5 bases outside the gene matches. The germline gives CDR1 MNHNY, CDR2 SVGAGI (reference sequence). This CDR3 region has 15 residues. CDR3: CASSSHDRGQETQYF. CDR3 sequence (DNA): TGTGCCAGCAGTTCACACGACAGGGGCCAAGAGACCCAGTACTTC.

The chain combines TRBV6-1 with TRBJ2-2; D remains unclear. The CDR3 totals 13 residues. Between the trimmed V and J ends, which lost 6 bases and 4 bases, there was a span of 9 bases. Germline V gene sequence: CDR1 MNHNS, CDR2 SASEGT. The CDR3 DNA sequence: TGTGCCAGCAGGGCTAGTGGCACCGGGGAGCTGTTTTTT. Protein sequence: CASRASGTGELFF.

The rearrangement joins TRBV12-5 to TRBJ1-1; D gene uncertain. There are 12 residues in the CDR3. The germline V gene has CDR1 LGHNT and CDR2 FRNRAP. The V end was cut by 3 bases, the J end by 1 base, with 3 bases between. CDR3 sequence: CASGLGNTEAFF. The CDR3 coding sequence is TGTGCTAGTGGTTTAGGGAACACTGAAGCTTTCTTT.

The chain recombines TRBV11-2 with TRBJ2-7; weak D call: TRBD2 (6 bases). CDR3 length equals 15 residues. Germline CDR1 SGHAT, CDR2 FQNNGV. The V end was cut by 3 bases, the J end by 1 base, with 13 bases between. CDR3 bases: TGTGCCAGCAGCTTCGGCCGGCTAGCGTCCTACGAGCAGTACTTC. Amino acids: CASSFGRLASYEQYF.

A single count supports this clone. The chain carries TRBV7-2 and TRBJ2-2; TRBD2 matches at 7 bases. CDR3 length: 15 residues. V lost 2 bases, J lost 5 bases, and 5 bases stayed unmatched. Germline CDR1 is SGHTA and CDR2 is FQGNSA. The CDR3 is CASSLLGGETGELFF. The CDR3 nucleotides read TGTGCCAGCAGCTTATTGGGGGGGGAGACCGGGGAGCTGTTTTTT.

CDR3 amino acids: CASSDWGDSGNTIYF. As DNA, the CDR3 is TGTGCCAGCAGCGACTGGGGTGACTCTGGAAACACCATATATTTT. J is TRBJ1-3 and V is TRBV9, with unresolved D. This CDR3 region has 15 residues. The germline V and J ends were trimmed by 3 bases and 0 bases, with 10 bases remaining between them. The germline gives CDR1 SGDLS, CDR2 YYNGEE.

V is TRBV11-3 and J is TRBJ2-1; 11 positions agree with TRBD1. Looked up from germline, CDR1 is SGHNT and CDR2 is YENEEA. Germline trimming cut 1 base from V and 12 bases from J; bases unmatched to any gene: 8. The CDR3 consists of 15 residues. The CDR3 spells CASSLGSGQGAGQFF. The CDR3 bases are TGTGCCAGCAGCTTAGGGTCAGGACAGGGGGCCGGGCAGTTCTTC.

This clone was detected a few times. J is TRBJ2-1 and V is TRBV7-9, with 11 nucleotides matching TRBD2. V shed 6 bases, J shed 5 bases, and the junction held 6 bases outside the gene matches. This CDR3 has 15 amino acids. Germline CDR1 is SEHNR and CDR2 is FQNEAQ (reference sequence). The CDR3 sequence: CASRQLGLADNEQFF. The DNA of the CDR3 is TGTGCCAGCAGACAGTTGGGACTAGCGGACAATGAGCAGTTCTTC.

This sequence joins TRBV30 and TRBJ2-7; D could derive from TRBD1 or TRBD2 (5 bases each). Germline V gene data show CDR1 as GTSNPN and CDR2 as SVGIG (reference sequence). The CDR3 is 13 amino acids. V was shortened by 5 bases and J by 3 bases, with 14 bases between the two germline ends. The CDR3 DNA is TGTGCCTGGGAGGGGTCAATGAGCTACGAGCAGTACTTC. Residues: CAWEGSMSYEQYF.